These 31 T cell receptor beta chains were all obtained from the same sample, sequenced in a study of T cell clones after liver transplantation. Here immunoSEQ multiplex PCR was the method, and the copy in TCRdb shows in-frame clones only, minus some. The sample holds 45,000 to 60,000 clones, about four fifths seen once. Sequences were derived from CD4+ T cells from blood, sampled before liver transplant. The receptors stem from a human donor who received a liver transplant.

This rearrangement joins TRBV18 to TRBJ2-6; D gene uncertain. V dropped 3 bases and J dropped 2 bases, with 17 bases sitting between them. Germline V gives CDR1 KGHSH, CDR2 LQKENI. This CDR3 comprises 18 residues. Written as DNA, the CDR3 is TGTGCCAGCTCACCCTCACGTGAAAGGTTTACTGGGGCCAACGTCCTGACTTTC. Residues: CASSPSRERFTGANVLTF.

This chain links TRBV2 with TRBJ1-2; a weak D match, TRBD1 (6 bases). V was cut by 2 bases and J by 4 bases, with 8 bases left in between. The CDR3 runs 13 residues. From germline, CDR1 is SNHLY and CDR2 FYNNEI. CDR3 nucleotide sequence: TGTGCCAGCAGTGAACAGGGGTCCTATGGCTACACCTTC. It codes for CASSEQGSYGYTF.

The chain couples TRBV6-6 to TRBJ1-6; TRBD1 might be the D (5 bases). Germline-derived CDR1 and CDR2 are MNHNY and SVGAGI (reference sequence). CDR3 length: 14 amino acids. The V end was cut by 2 bases, the J end by 10 bases, with 12 bases between. The CDR3: CASSYAGLGSPLHF. The CDR3 DNA reads as TGTGCCAGCAGTTACGCAGGGTTAGGATCACCCCTCCACTTT.

This rearrangement joins TRBV5-5 to TRBJ2-7; 9 bases match TRBD1. CDR3 length: 13 residues. The ends lost 4 bases at V and 7 bases at J; junction bases unmatched: 6. Germline V gives CDR1 SGHKS, CDR2 YYEKEE (reference sequence). Written as DNA, the CDR3 is TGTGCCAGCAGCAGGGACAGGGACAAGGAGCAGTACTTC. Its protein product is CASSRDRDKEQYF.

The rearrangement links TRBV29-1 to TRBJ2-1, with D perhaps TRBD2 (5 bases). Germline CDR1 SQVTM, CDR2 ANQGSEA. CDR3 length: 16 amino acids. Trimming removed 1 base at V and 0 bases at J, with 13 bases between. CDR3 in DNA: TGCAGCGTTGAAGGCCCGAGGGTGAGCTCCTACAATGAGCAGTTCTTC. It codes for CSVEGPRVSSYNEQFF.

The V and J genes are TRBV4-1 and TRBJ2-3, with 8 bases fitting TRBD1. The CDR3 spans 15 residues. After removal of 6 bases from V and 6 bases from J, the junction contained 11 bases not matched to a gene. Germline CDR1 MGHRA, CDR2 YSYEKL. Here the CDR3 reads CASRRGQGPGDTQYF. Written as DNA, the CDR3 is TGCGCCAGCAGGCGAGGACAGGGACCTGGGGATACGCAGTATTTT.

The table lists this clone with many counts. The chain joins TRBV5-1 to TRBJ1-4; D is uncertain. Germline lookup yields CDR1 SGHRS and CDR2 YFSETQ. This CDR3 is 14 amino acids long. The V gene lost 4 bases and the J gene lost 0 bases, with 7 bases spanning the gap. The CDR3 bases are TGCGCCAGCAGCATCAGTGCAACTAATGAAAAACTGTTTTTT. Protein product: CASSISATNEKLFF.

V usage is TRBV5-6 and J usage is TRBJ1-3; D call uncertain. Germline lookup yields CDR1 SGHDT and CDR2 YYEEEE. The V end was cut by 0 bases, the J end by 4 bases, with 5 bases between. The CDR3 is 13 residues long. This CDR3 is CASSLVAGNTIYF. CDR3 nucleotide sequence: TGTGCCAGCAGCTTGGTTGCGGGAAACACCATATATTTT.

This chain uses TRBV12-5 with TRBJ2-1; unclear D gene. The CDR3 is made up of 11 amino acids. Trimming took 2 bases from V and 6 from J, leaving 2 bases between them. The germline V gene encodes CDR1 LGHNT and CDR2 FRNRAP. In DNA, the CDR3 is TGTGCTAGTGGTTTGAGCAATGAGCAGTTCTTC. The encoded protein is CASGLSNEQFF.

V usage is TRBV11-3 and J usage is TRBJ2-1; possibly TRBD2 for D (6 bases). Germline CDR1 SGHNT, CDR2 YENEEA. Trimming cost V 5 bases and J 9 bases, with 20 bases left between them. CDR3 size: 15 residues. Here the CDR3 DNA reads TGTGCCAGCAGCGGCGGGGCGCCTACGCTTGGTGAGCAGTTCTTC. Protein sequence: CASSGGAPTLGEQFF. Looking up the rest from reference TRBV11-3 and TRBJ2-1 gives the full variable domain: EAGVVQSPRYKIIEKKQPVAFWCNPISGHNTLYWYLQNLGQGPELLIRYENEEAVDDSQLPKDRFSAERLKGVDSTLKIQPAELGDSAVYLCASSGGAPTLGEQFFGPGTRLTVL.

V is TRBV11-2 and J is TRBJ2-5; 9 bases map to TRBD1. The J segment lost 1 base and the V segment lost 4 bases, leaving 7 bases of the junction unmatched. CDR1 SGHAT and CDR2 FQNNGV come from the germline V gene. CDR3 length equals 16 residues. CDR3 region: CASSSGQGRFQETQYF. The CDR3 nucleotides are TGTGCCAGCAGCTCCGGACAGGGGCGATTCCAAGAGACCCAGTACTTC.

The genes are TRBV14 and TRBJ2-7; 7 bases are a match to TRBD2. The CDR3 has 15 amino acids. V lost 3 bases and J lost 1; bases outside the gene matches: 6. Germline CDR1 is SGHDN and CDR2 is FVKESK. The DNA of the CDR3 is TGTGCCAGCAGCCAGCCTGGGGGGGGATCCTACGAGCAGTACTTC. Protein sequence: CASSQPGGGSYEQYF. Drawing the rest from reference TRBV14 and TRBJ2-7, the complete variable domain is EAGVTQFPSHSVIEKGQTVTLRCDPISGHDNLYWYRRVMGKEIKFLLHFVKESKQDESGMPNNRFLAERTGGTYSTLKVQPAELEDSGVYFCASSQPGGGSYEQYFGPGTRLTVT.

The genes are TRBV5-6 and TRBJ2-7; D is ambiguous. V was pared by 4 bases and J by 4 bases, with 15 bases between. Germline CDR1 and CDR2: SGHDT and YYEEEE. This CDR3 spans 14 amino acids. The CDR3 bases are TGTGCCAGCAGCGCCTTAACTGCCACTTACGAGCAGTACTTC. Its protein product is CASSALTATYEQYF.

Written as DNA, the CDR3 is TGTGCCAGCAAGACAGGCCTTCTTATGGGAACTGAAGCTTTCTTT. Translated, it gives CASKTGLLMGTEAFF. V gene TRBV19 combines with J gene TRBJ1-1, with a weak D call TRBD1 (6 bases). CDR1 and CDR2 from the germline V gene are LNHDA and SQIVND (reference sequence). The CDR3 loop spans 15 amino acids. Trimming removed 9 bases at V and 5 bases at J, with 22 bases between.

The chain links TRBV7-6 to TRBJ2-2; TRBD2 matches at 10 bases. Germline CDR1 reads SGHVS; CDR2 reads FNYEAQ. Trimming at V came to 1 base and at J to 1 base, leaving 0 bases not matched to a gene. The CDR3 contains 16 residues. Written as DNA, the CDR3 is TGTGCCAGCAGCTTAGTAGCGGGAGGGAACACCGGGGAGCTGTTTTTT. This encodes CASSLVAGGNTGELFF.

V usage is TRBV7-2 and J usage is TRBJ2-2; TRBD1 is a possible D gene (5 bases). The CDR3 sequence is 15 residues long. From germline, CDR1 is SGHTA and CDR2 FQGNSA. Trimming took off 1 base at V and 5 bases at J, with 11 bases between the two ends. The chain's CDR3 is CASSLDRFETGELFF. As DNA, the CDR3 is TGTGCCAGCAGCTTAGACAGGTTTGAGACCGGGGAGCTGTTTTTT. Full variable domain (missing parts from reference TRBV7-2 and TRBJ2-2): GAGVSQSPSNKVTEKGKDVELRCDPISGHTALYWYRQSLGQGLEFLIYFQGNSAPDKSGLPSDRFSAERTGGSVSTLTIQRTQQEDSAVYLCASSLDRFETGELFFGEGSRLTVL.

This clone turned up a few times. The chain employs TRBV15 and TRBJ1-4; 10 nucleotides line up with TRBD1. The CDR3 runs to 15 residues. V dropped 5 bases and J dropped 6; count of bases not matched to a gene: 6. Germline V gene sequence: CDR1 LNHNV, CDR2 YYDKDF (reference sequence). The CDR3 sequence: CATSSRTGGYEKLFF. The DNA of the CDR3 is TGTGCCACCAGCTCCCGGACAGGGGGGTATGAAAAACTGTTTTTT.

This clone is deemed medium-sized. This chain links TRBV15 with TRBJ2-1; 9 nucleotides align to TRBD1. Looked up from germline, CDR1 is LNHNV and CDR2 is YYDKDF (reference sequence). This CDR3 is 14 amino acids long. V was pared by 6 bases and J by 7 bases, with 7 bases of the junction left unmatched. CDR3 DNA sequence: TGTGCCACCAGAGGACAGGGGAGTTTGAATGAGCAGTTCTTC. This translates into CATRGQGSLNEQFF.

The rearrangement links TRBV13 to TRBJ1-1, with D perhaps TRBD1 (5 bases). This CDR3 is 13 amino acids long. V was shortened by 2 bases and J by 4 bases, with 8 bases between the two germline ends. Germline V CDR1 and CDR2: PRHDT, FYEKMQ (reference sequence). The CDR3 DNA reads TGTGCCAGCAGCTTACAGGGAGGCACTGAAGCTTTCTTT. The encoded protein is CASSLQGGTEAFF.

The chain uses TRBV6-5 and TRBJ1-1; 7 bases line up with TRBD1. The CDR3 totals 14 residues. Germline V gives CDR1 MNHEY, CDR2 SVGAGI. J lost 1 base, V lost 6 bases, and 5 bases had no gene match. CDR3 DNA: TGTGCCAGCAGAACCGACAGGGAGAACACTGAAGCTTTCTTT. Translating gives CASRTDRENTEAFF.

In the case of this clone: Distinct nucleotide sequences in the sample also encode this CDR3. The CDR3 region has the DNA TGTGCCAGCAGCTTCCTTAGCGGGGGGCGGACAGATACGCAGTATTTT. Its translation is CASSFLSGGRTDTQYF. V and J are TRBV7-2 and TRBJ2-3, with TRBD2 identical over 10 bases. Germline CDR1 reads SGHTA; CDR2 reads FQGNSA. The CDR3 loop spans 16 amino acids. V lost 3 bases and J lost 3; bases outside the gene matches: 6.

This clone is a singleton in its sample. The chain uses TRBV6-1 and TRBJ2-5, with 7 bases aligning to TRBD1. Trimming cost V 8 bases and J 0 bases; bases outside gene matches: 3. CDR3 size: 13 residues. The germline V gene has CDR1 MNHNS and CDR2 SASEGT. The CDR3 is CASAGTDQETQYF. CDR3 coding DNA: TGTGCCAGCGCCGGGACAGACCAAGAGACCCAGTACTTC.

This chain joins TRBV23-1 and TRBJ2-7; 8 positions match TRBD2. TRBV23-1 is an ORF, and what it does is uncertain. Germline trimming cut 2 bases from V and 3 bases from J; bases unmatched to any gene: 21. The CDR3 contains 20 residues. CDR3 sequence: CASSQNGNRASERECYEQYF. The CDR3 nucleotides read TGCGCCAGCAGTCAAAACGGGAACAGGGCGTCGGAGCGGGAGTGCTACGAGCAGTACTTC.

A few counts support this clone. The chain carries TRBV18 and TRBJ1-2; TRBD1 might be the D (5 bases). V shed 4 bases and J shed 4 bases, with 13 bases lying between them. The CDR3 is 14 residues long. Germline CDR1 is KGHSH and CDR2 is LQKENI. CDR3 nucleotides: TGTGCCAGCTCACTCCGGTTGGGGGGCTATGGCTACACCTTC. Protein product: CASSLRLGGYGYTF.

The genes are TRBV5-1 and TRBJ2-1, with D tentatively TRBD1 (6 bases). Germline values: CDR1 SGHRS, CDR2 YFSETQ. V was pared by 1 base and J by 5 bases, with 10 bases between. This CDR3 has 14 amino acids. The CDR3 here is CASSLLTGNNEQFF. As DNA, the CDR3 is TGCGCCAGCAGCTTGTTAACAGGGAACAATGAGCAGTTCTTC.

This clone was seen a single time. The rearrangement joins TRBV19 to TRBJ1-2; D is unclear. This CDR3 region has 16 residues. V was clipped by 3 bases and J by 2 bases, with 16 bases between them. The germline V gene encodes CDR1 LNHDA and CDR2 SQIVND (reference sequence). CDR3 region: CASSMTRAGGNYGYTF. The CDR3 coding sequence is TGTGCCAGTAGTATGACGAGGGCAGGTGGGAACTATGGCTACACCTTC.

The chain couples TRBV7-2 to TRBJ2-1; no clear D. CDR1 and CDR2 (germline): SGHTA, FQGNSA. Between the trimmed V and J ends, which lost 5 bases and 0 bases, there was a span of 11 bases. The CDR3 consists of 15 residues. CDR3 sequence reads: CASSPRIGSYNEQFF. CDR3 nucleotides: TGTGCCAGCAGCCCACGAATTGGCTCCTACAATGAGCAGTTCTTC.

The genes are TRBV7-3 and TRBJ1-1; no firm D call. Trimming cost V 1 base and J 0 bases, with 9 bases left between them. The CDR3 totals 15 residues. Per germline, CDR1 SGHTA and CDR2 FQGTGA. The CDR3 nucleotides are TGTGCCAGCAGCTTAATTCCAGGATTGAACACTGAAGCTTTCTTT. Residues: CASSLIPGLNTEAFF.

The rearrangement links TRBV7-2 to TRBJ1-2; D unresolved. V was trimmed by 5 bases and J by 7 bases, leaving 11 bases between them. CDR1 is SGHTA and CDR2 is FQGNSA in the germline V gene. The CDR3 totals 12 residues. The CDR3 here is CASSNRERGYTF. In DNA form, the CDR3 reads TGTGCCAGCAGCAATCGGGAACGTGGCTACACCTTC.

The rearrangement joins TRBV5-6 to TRBJ2-7; D not resolved. The germline gives CDR1 SGHDT, CDR2 YYEEEE. The CDR3 length is 12 residues. V shed 0 bases and J shed 6 bases, with 7 bases lying between them. The CDR3 is CASSLGKSEQYF. CDR3 coding DNA: TGTGCCAGCAGCTTGGGTAAATCCGAGCAGTACTTC.

The chain has TRBV19 and TRBJ2-3; 12 nucleotides align to TRBD2. In germline, CDR1 is LNHDA, CDR2 SQIVND (reference sequence). V dropped 0 bases and J dropped 0; count of bases not matched to a gene: 7. The CDR3 extends over 19 amino acids. CDR3: CASSIDASGRVGSTDTQYF. CDR3 nucleotide sequence: TGTGCCAGTAGTATAGACGCTAGCGGGAGGGTTGGAAGCACAGATACGCAGTATTTT.